These 22 T cell receptor beta chains were all obtained from the same sample, sequenced in a study of identical twins. TCRdb ran MiXCR on the 5' RACE reads and lists one entry per CDR3 protein. The sample yields about 190,000 distinct CDR3 sequences, approximately 16% seen once. These data were likewise used in another study, on T cells expressing NK-cell markers.

Specimen: CD8+ T cells sorted from blood. These receptors were obtained from a woman aged 18-29 years in good health.

The sample holds a few counts of this clonotype. This rearrangement joins TRBV4-1 to TRBJ2-1, with 10 bases fitting TRBD2. This CDR3 spans 16 amino acids. V dropped 2 bases and J dropped 2; count of bases not matched to a gene: 3. Per germline, CDR1 MGHRA and CDR2 YSYEKL. The chain's CDR3 is CASSQLSGGAYNEQFF. The CDR3 bases are TGCGCCAGCAGCCAATTAAGCGGGGGGGCCTACAATGAGCAGTTCTTC.

The V gene is TRBV6-1, the J gene TRBJ2-1; D unclear. Germline CDR1 and CDR2: MNHNS and SASEGT. The CDR3 loop spans 16 amino acids. V was pared by 0 bases and J by 2 bases, with 11 bases between. The CDR3 DNA follows: TGTGCCAGCAGTGAAGCGCTGGTGGCCCCCTACAATGAGCAGTTCTTC. This gives the protein CASSEALVAPYNEQFF.

This clonotype has a count of ten or more. The genes are TRBV6-1 and TRBJ2-1, with 7 bases identical to TRBD2. The CDR3 sequence is 15 residues long. Per germline, CDR1 MNHNS and CDR2 SASEGT. Losses at the gene ends were 8 bases for V and 6 bases for J; bases not matched to a gene: 13. The CDR3: CASGVGGRAPNEQFF. As DNA, the CDR3 is TGTGCCAGCGGGGTTGGGGGGAGGGCCCCCAATGAGCAGTTCTTC.

The chain has TRBV5-6 and TRBJ2-7; 8 nucleotides line up with TRBD1. The CDR3 is made up of 15 amino acids. Germline V lookup: CDR1 SGHDT, CDR2 YYEEEE. V lost 4 bases to trimming and J lost 5 bases; unmatched junction nucleotides: 11. The CDR3 DNA sequence: TGTGCCAGCAGCGGGGGGTCAGGGGGCGTTAACGAGCAGTACTTC. Translating it yields CASSGGSGGVNEQYF.

This chain links TRBV9 with TRBJ2-7; the D gene is possibly TRBD2 (6 bases). Germline values: CDR1 SGDLS, CDR2 YYNGEE. V was pared by 4 bases and J by 3 bases, with 11 bases between. This CDR3 has 13 amino acids. The CDR3 here is CASSSGDNYEQYF. The CDR3 bases are TGTGCCAGCAGCTCGGGAGATAACTACGAGCAGTACTTC.

The table lists this clonotype with a few counts. The rearrangement uses TRBV7-9 and TRBJ1-2; 12 bases are shared with TRBD1. CDR3 length: 15 amino acids. The V segment lost 3 bases and the J segment 4 bases; nucleotides outside the gene matches: 3. The germline V gene encodes CDR1 SEHNR and CDR2 FQNEAQ (reference sequence). In DNA, the CDR3 is TGTGCCAGCAGCTTTGGGACAGGGGGCGCCTATGGCTACACCTTC. It encodes CASSFGTGGAYGYTF.

This clonotype was detected only a few times. V usage is TRBV29-1 and J usage is TRBJ2-7, with TRBD2 as a possible D gene (6 bases). The CDR3 consists of 13 residues. Germline CDR1 reads SQVTM; CDR2 reads ANQGSEA. Trimming shortened V by 3 bases and J by 9 bases, and 18 bases separated the two germline ends. This CDR3 reads CSVEGGSSTGQYF. CDR3 nucleotides: TGCAGCGTTGAGGGAGGCTCAAGTACAGGGCAGTACTTC.

This clonotype was counted a few times. This chain links TRBV7-8 with TRBJ2-1; no reliable D call. Germline loops: CDR1 SGHVS, CDR2 FQNEAQ. The CDR3 is made up of 13 amino acids. V lost 3 bases to trimming and J lost 6 bases, with 9 bases between them. CDR3 amino acids: CASSLTAPNEQFF. The CDR3 DNA reads as TGTGCCAGCAGCTTGACTGCTCCCAATGAGCAGTTCTTC.

This clonotype was detected only a few times. This sequence joins TRBV4-3 and TRBJ2-1, with 7 bases lining up with TRBD1. This CDR3 spans 16 amino acids. J gave up 5 bases and V 1 base, and 8 bases lay outside the gene matches. Germline V CDR1 and CDR2: LGHNA, YSLEER. This CDR3 is CASSQGTGDSHNEQFF. CDR3 DNA sequence: TGCGCCAGCAGCCAAGGAACTGGGGACAGCCACAATGAGCAGTTCTTC.

V usage is TRBV7-6 and J usage is TRBJ2-1; D unclear. The CDR3 sequence is 13 residues long. The germline gives CDR1 SGHVS, CDR2 FNYEAQ. Deletions cut 5 bases from V and 6 bases from J, with 11 bases between. Written as DNA, the CDR3 is TGTGCCAGCAGCCTTCGGGTGCTCAATGAGCAGTTCTTC. This encodes CASSLRVLNEQFF.

V and J are TRBV15 and TRBJ2-7; 9 nucleotides match TRBD1. This CDR3 region has 16 residues. J lost 2 bases, V lost 1 base, and 6 bases had no gene match. CDR1 is LNHNV, CDR2 YYDKDF, per germline (reference sequence). The CDR3 spells CATSRGTGERPYEQYF. The CDR3 DNA is TGTGCCACCAGCAGAGGGACAGGGGAAAGACCCTACGAGCAGTACTTC.

This clonotype was seen only a few times. The chain combines TRBV7-6 with TRBJ1-4; no clear D gene. V was trimmed by 1 base and J by 8 bases, leaving 5 bases between them. This CDR3 comprises 12 residues. CDR1 and CDR2 (germline): SGHVS, FNYEAQ. CDR3 amino acids: CASSLVPEKLFF. CDR3 nucleotides: TGTGCCAGCAGCTTAGTGCCAGAAAAACTGTTTTTT.

The rearrangement uses TRBV2 and TRBJ2-1; 9 nucleotides align to TRBD2. V lost 4 bases, J lost 4 bases, and 11 bases stayed unmatched. Germline V CDR1 and CDR2: SNHLY, FYNNEI. The CDR3 spans 17 residues. In DNA form, the CDR3 reads TGTGCCAGCAGTGCACTACTAGCGGGTAGCTTGTACAATGAGCAGTTCTTC. As protein: CASSALLAGSLYNEQFF.

In its sample, this clonotype was seen many times. The chain combines TRBV5-6 with TRBJ2-1; D gene ambiguous. The germline V and J ends were trimmed by 4 bases and 0 bases, with 8 bases remaining between them. Germline loops: CDR1 SGHDT, CDR2 YYEEEE. The CDR3 length is 14 residues. The CDR3 region has the DNA TGTGCCAGCAGCGCCGGAAGCTCCTACAATGAGCAGTTCTTC. Its translation: CASSAGSSYNEQFF.

V is TRBV5-6 and J is TRBJ2-3; D not resolved. V dropped 4 bases and J dropped 0 bases, with 6 bases sitting between them. The length of the CDR3 is 13 residues. Germline values: CDR1 SGHDT, CDR2 YYEEEE. CDR3 nucleotide sequence: TGTGCCAGCAGCCCAGAAAGCACAGATACGCAGTATTTT. Protein sequence: CASSPESTDTQYF. The full variable domain, rest sourced from reference TRBV5-6 and TRBJ2-3, is DAGVTQSPTHLIKTRGQQVTLRCSPKSGHDTVSWYQQALGQGPQFIFQYYEEEERQRGNFPDRFSGHQFPNYSSELNVNALLLGDSALYLCASSPESTDTQYFGPGTRLTVL.

The J gene is TRBJ2-1, the V gene TRBV12-3 or TRBV12-4; D call uncertain. This CDR3 has 16 amino acids. Trimming shortened V by 5 bases and J by 1 base, and 15 bases separated the two germline ends. CDR3: CASSAARQFSYNEQFF. CDR3 nucleotide sequence: TGTGCCAGCAGTGCCGCCCGGCAATTTTCCTACAATGAGCAGTTCTTC.

This chain joins TRBV5-1 and TRBJ2-7, with D unresolved. The germline V gene has CDR1 SGHRS and CDR2 YFSETQ. This CDR3 is built from 13 residues. Trimming took off 0 bases at V and 3 bases at J, with 7 bases between the two ends. CDR3 DNA: TGCGCCAGCAGCTTGGCCGCATTCTACGAGCAGTACTTC. As protein: CASSLAAFYEQYF.

This clonotype was seen a handful of times. The rearrangement joins TRBV2 to TRBJ1-1; no clear D. The length of the CDR3 is 10 residues. The V gene's germline CDR1 is SNHLY and CDR2 FYNNEI. Trimming removed 5 bases at V and 5 bases at J, with 3 bases between. The CDR3 coding sequence is TGTGCCAGCAGTAGGACTGAAGCTTTCTTT. Translating gives CASSRTEAFF.

This clonotype has a handful of counts. The chain employs TRBV5-1 and TRBJ2-3, with D perhaps TRBD2 (5 bases). V lost 4 bases and J 2 bases, leaving 11 bases between the germline ends. The CDR3 runs 14 residues. CDR1 and CDR2 (germline): SGHRS, YFSETQ. CDR3 region: CASSADSYTDTQYF. CDR3 DNA: TGCGCCAGCAGCGCGGACTCTTACACAGATACGCAGTATTTT.

The chain is built from TRBV11-1 and TRBJ1-1; 7 bases line up with TRBD1. V gave up 10 bases and J gave up 3 bases; unmatched junction bases: 26. The V gene's germline CDR1 is SGHAT and CDR2 FQDESV (reference sequence). The CDR3 runs 19 residues. CDR3 amino acids: CATTPLRTKGASEDTEAFF. CDR3 nucleotide sequence: TGTGCCACCACCCCTCTCCGGACGAAGGGGGCTAGCGAGGACACTGAAGCTTTCTTT.

The chain couples TRBV30 to TRBJ2-7; the D is unclear. The CDR3 sequence is 11 residues long. Germline-derived CDR1 and CDR2 are GTSNPN and SVGIG (reference sequence). The ends were cut back, 4 bases at V and 3 bases at J, with 7 bases in the middle. The CDR3 nucleotides read TGTGCCTGGATGTCAGTCTACGAGCAGTACTTC. Residues: CAWMSVYEQYF.

This rearrangement joins TRBV11-2 to TRBJ2-5; unclear D gene. V shed 3 bases and J shed 4 bases, with 24 bases lying between them. CDR3 length: 18 amino acids. Germline V gene data show CDR1 as SGHAT and CDR2 as FQNNGV. The chain's CDR3 is CASSFGPYSGFRRETQYF. CDR3 bases: TGTGCCAGCAGCTTCGGGCCTTATTCCGGGTTCCGGAGAGAGACCCAGTACTTC.